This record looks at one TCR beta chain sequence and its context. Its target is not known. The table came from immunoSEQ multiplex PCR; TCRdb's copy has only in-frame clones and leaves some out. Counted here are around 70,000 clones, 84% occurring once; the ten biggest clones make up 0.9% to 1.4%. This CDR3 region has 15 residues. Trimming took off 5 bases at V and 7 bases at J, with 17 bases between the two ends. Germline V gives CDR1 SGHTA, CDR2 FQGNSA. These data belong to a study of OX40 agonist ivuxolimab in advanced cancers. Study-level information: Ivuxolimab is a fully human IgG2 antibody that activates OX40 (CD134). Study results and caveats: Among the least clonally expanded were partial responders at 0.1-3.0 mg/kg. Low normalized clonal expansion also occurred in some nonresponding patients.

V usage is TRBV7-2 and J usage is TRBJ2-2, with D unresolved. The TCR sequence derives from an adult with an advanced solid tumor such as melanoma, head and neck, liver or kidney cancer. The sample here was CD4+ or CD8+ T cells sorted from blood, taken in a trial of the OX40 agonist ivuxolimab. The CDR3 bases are TGTGCCAGCAGCCCGATGACTCCTCCCAGCGGGGAGCTGTTTTTT. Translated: CASSPMTPPSGELFF.